The 32 T cell receptor beta chains below were found in one sample sequenced in a study of metastatic and nonmetastatic thyroid tumors. TCRdb reanalyzed the PCR reads via MiXCR. The sample includes tens of thousands of clones, around 15% of them seen just once. Thyroid surgery took place with no prior treatment in any patient. The sequenced sample was blood. These receptors were taken from a male donor with papillary thyroid cancer or a benign thyroid nodule (not recorded which). Some clones in this sample may be carry-over from other donors' samples.

This clone has ten or more counts. The genes are TRBV7-3 and TRBJ2-1; TRBD1 matches at 10 bases. Trimming took 5 bases from V and 6 from J; bases not matched to a gene: 10. CDR3 length: 16 amino acids. CDR1 and CDR2 from the germline V gene are SGHTA and FQGTGA. CDR3 loop: CASSPQTGGSINEQFF. CDR3 DNA sequence: TGTGCCAGCAGCCCGCAGACAGGGGGCAGTATCAATGAGCAGTTCTTC.

This clone was observed many times. The chain couples TRBV2 to TRBJ1-1, with 7 bases identical to TRBD1. CDR3 size: 14 residues. J gave up 2 bases and V 6 bases, and 6 bases lay outside the gene matches. Per the germline V gene, CDR1 is SNHLY and CDR2 is FYNNEI. As DNA, the CDR3 is TGTGCCAGCAGCTCGGGACAGAGTAACACTGAAGCTTTCTTT. This codes for CASSSGQSNTEAFF.

This clone was detected ten times or more. The V gene is TRBV13, the J gene TRBJ1-1, with a weak D call TRBD1 (5 bases). The V gene lost 3 bases and the J gene lost 10 bases, with 21 bases spanning the gap. This CDR3 region has 15 residues. CDR1 and CDR2 from the germline V gene are PRHDT and FYEKMQ (reference sequence). This CDR3 reads CASSLASGQGEGAFF. CDR3 sequence (DNA): TGTGCCAGCAGCTTGGCCTCCGGTCAGGGCGAGGGAGCTTTCTTT.

Of note for this clone: This may be a read error, as it is one base from a much larger clone. The rearrangement uses TRBV5-6 and TRBJ2-1; 8 nucleotides agree with TRBD2. Germline V gene data show CDR1 as SGHDT and CDR2 as YYEEEE. V dropped 6 bases and J dropped 4; count of bases not matched to a gene: 9. CDR3 size: 15 residues. The DNA for the CDR3 is TGTGCCAGCACCCAACTAGCGGCGGGTTACAATGAGCAGTTCTTC. It encodes CASTQLAAGYNEQFF.

The table lists this clone with many counts. The chain recombines TRBV10-3 with TRBJ2-2; D call uncertain. CDR1 and CDR2 from the germline V gene are ENHRY and SYGVKD. The germline V and J ends were trimmed by 10 bases and 7 bases, with 7 bases remaining between them. The CDR3 runs to 10 residues. The CDR3 spells CATLGGELFF. The CDR3 region has the DNA TGTGCCACCCTCGGCGGGGAGCTGTTTTTT.

This clone was observed a handful of times. This chain connects TRBV10-3 to TRBJ1-4; 9 nucleotides align to TRBD1. The CDR3 is made up of 17 amino acids. Germline V gene data show CDR1 as ENHRY and CDR2 as SYGVKD. The trim removed 3 bases at V and 9 bases at J, leaving 14 bases unmatched. The chain's CDR3 is CAISDGSLKGQGQKLFF. The CDR3, as DNA: TGTGCCATCAGTGATGGATCATTAAAGGGACAGGGTCAAAAACTGTTTTTT.

This clone has ten or more counts. V is TRBV24-1 and J is TRBJ2-3, with 9 bases identical to TRBD1. With V trimmed by 1 base and J by 2 bases, 3 bases remained unmatched. Germline V lookup: CDR1 KGHDR, CDR2 SFDVKD. The CDR3 runs 16 residues. The CDR3 spells CATSDFGTGPTDTQYF. The CDR3, as DNA: TGTGCCACCAGTGATTTTGGGACAGGGCCCACAGATACGCAGTATTTT.

Regarding this clone: This may arise from a read error, as a much more abundant clone is one base away. This CDR3 reads CASSQGGRLSSQYF. The CDR3 bases are TGTGCCAGCAGCCAAGGTGGGCGACTCTCGTCCCAGTACTTC. This chain uses TRBV3-1 with TRBJ2-5; D ambiguous. Germline assignment: CDR1 LGHDT and CDR2 YNNKEL (reference sequence). This CDR3 region has 14 residues. Deletions cut 1 base from V and 9 bases from J, with 15 bases between.

This clone was seen more than once but under ten times. The chain combines TRBV5-1 with TRBJ2-3; TRBD1 agrees at 9 bases. Per germline, CDR1 SGHRS and CDR2 YFSETQ. This CDR3 has 15 residues. Trimming cost V 6 bases and J 2 bases; bases outside gene matches: 7. CDR3 in DNA: TGCGCCAGCATCCCCACAGGGGGCCTCACAGATACGCAGTATTTT. It codes for CASIPTGGLTDTQYF.

This clone was recorded at least ten times. The CDR3 sequence is CASSQETGELFF. CDR3 sequence (DNA): TGCGCCAGCAGCCAAGAAACCGGGGAGCTGTTTTTT. V is TRBV4-1 and J is TRBJ2-2; D is unclear. From germline, CDR1 is MGHRA and CDR2 YSYEKL. The CDR3 has 12 residues. The V gene lost 0 bases and the J gene lost 5 bases, with 1 base spanning the gap.

This clone was counted many times. This chain joins TRBV10-3 and TRBJ2-5; 12 bases map to TRBD2. Unmatched junction bases numbered 1, after V lost 0 bases and J lost 5 bases. The germline CDR1 and CDR2 sequences are ENHRY and SYGVKD. The CDR3 is 15 amino acids. The CDR3 reads CAISESGLAGETQYF. In DNA form, the CDR3 reads TGTGCCATCAGTGAGTCTGGACTAGCGGGGGAGACCCAGTACTTC.

As regards this clone: The junction departs from the called germline gene at one end, perhaps through a read error. The chain recombines TRBV6-4 with TRBJ2-2; possibly TRBD1 for D (6 bases). CDR1 is MRHNA and CDR2 is SNTAGT in the germline V gene. The CDR3 is 14 residues long. The CDR3 DNA reads as TGTGCCAGCAGTGTAGGGACATACACCGTGGAGCTGTTTTTT. Amino acid sequence: CASSVGTYTVELFF.

A note on this clone: Possible read error: a much larger clone is one base away. The same CDR3 arises from other DNA sequences in this sample as well. The V gene is TRBV15, the J gene TRBJ2-3; 8 bases align to TRBD1. The CDR3 extends over 16 amino acids. The germline CDR1 and CDR2 sequences are LNHNV and YYDKDF (reference sequence). V was pared by 1 base and J by 6 bases, with 9 bases of the junction left unmatched. The CDR3 loop reads CATSRGDRGLTDTQYF. In DNA, the CDR3 is TGTGCCACCAGCAGAGGCGACAGGGGTTTAACCGATACGCAGTATTTT. The full variable domain, with the rest looked up from reference TRBV15 and TRBJ2-3, is DAMVIQNPRYQVTQFGKPVTLSCSQTLNHNVMYWYQQKSSQAPKLLFHYYDKDFNNEADTPDNFQSRRPNTSFCFLDIRSPGLGDTAMYLCATSRGDRGLTDTQYFGPGTRLTVL.

This rearrangement joins TRBV10-3 to TRBJ2-7; tentative D call: TRBD2 (5 bases). Deletions cut 11 bases from V and 2 bases from J, with 16 bases between. The CDR3 consists of 13 residues. Per germline, CDR1 ENHRY and CDR2 SYGVKD. This CDR3 is CAPQQRLAYEQYF. The CDR3, as DNA: TGTGCCCCCCAACAGCGGCTAGCCTACGAGCAGTACTTC.

This clone turned up a few times. This may arise from a read error, as a much more abundant clone is one base away. The V and J genes are TRBV6-4 and TRBJ2-1, with 12 positions matching TRBD1. Germline CDR1 MRHNA, CDR2 SNTAGT. The CDR3 is 14 amino acids. Here the CDR3 DNA reads TGTTCCAGCAGCACTGGGACAGGGGGCGATGAGCAGTTCTTC. Translating it yields CSSSTGTGGDEQFF.

This clone was seen ten or more times. The rearrangement links TRBV7-2 to TRBJ1-6; D call uncertain. The CDR3 loop spans 13 amino acids. The V and J ends lost 3 bases and 7 bases respectively, with 7 bases between them. Germline values: CDR1 SGHTA, CDR2 FQGNSA. CDR3 coding DNA: TGTGCCAGCAGCTTTCAAACAAATTCACCCCTCCACTTT. It translates to CASSFQTNSPLHF.

In its sample, this clone was seen many times. This sequence joins TRBV7-3 and TRBJ2-3, with D maybe TRBD2 (5 bases). Germline CDR1 SGHTA, CDR2 FQGTGA. V was clipped by 1 base and J by 2 bases, with 13 bases between them. There are 16 residues in the CDR3. CDR3 region: CASSLSPGMNTDTQYF. CDR3 DNA: TGTGCCAGCAGCTTAAGCCCGGGAATGAACACAGATACGCAGTATTTT. Together with reference TRBV7-3 and TRBJ2-3, the CDR3 gives the full variable domain: GAGVSQTPSNKVTEKGKYVELRCDPISGHTALYWYRQSLGQGPEFLIYFQGTGAADDSGLPNDRFFAVRPEGSVSTLKIQRTERGDSAVYLCASSLSPGMNTDTQYFGPGTRLTVL.

This clone has a count of ten or more. The chain recombines TRBV20-1 with TRBJ2-4; D is uncertain. The CDR3 is 16 residues long. The V end was cut by 0 bases, the J end by 0 bases, with 12 bases between. CDR1 is DFQATT, CDR2 SNEGSKA, per germline (reference sequence). Here the CDR3 DNA reads TGCAGTGCTAGAGATCGGCCAGGAGTAGCCAAAAACATTCAGTACTTC. Translating it yields CSARDRPGVAKNIQYF.

Remarks on this clone: The junction shows a germline mismatch at one end, possibly a read error. This chain uses TRBV7-2 with TRBJ2-4, with TRBD2 matching over 9 bases. Per the germline V gene, CDR1 is SGHTA and CDR2 is FQGNSA. The CDR3 extends over 16 amino acids. CDR3 bases: TGCGCCAGCAGCTTAGTGGCGGGGGGGCCGTTTGACATTCGGTACTTC. Translated: CASSLVAGGPFDIRYF.

A few counts support this clone. This sequence joins TRBV6-1 and TRBJ1-1; the D gene is possibly TRBD1 (5 bases). CDR1 is MNHNS and CDR2 is SASEGT in the germline V gene. Trimming left V 8 bases short and J 0 bases short, with 10 bases between. This CDR3 comprises 13 residues. The CDR3 DNA sequence: TGTGCCAGCGGGCGGGGGGTGAACACTGAAGCTTTCTTT. This translates into CASGRGVNTEAFF.

This clone was observed at least ten times. This same CDR3 is encoded by further DNA sequences in the sample. The V call is TRBV19, the J call TRBJ2-1; D is perhaps TRBD2 (6 bases). This CDR3 comprises 14 residues. Deletions cut 5 bases from V and 4 bases from J, with 12 bases between. The germline V gene has CDR1 LNHDA and CDR2 SQIVND (reference sequence). DNA of the CDR3: TGTGCCAGTAGTCTCTGGACTAATTACAATGAGCAGTTCTTC. Its translation is CASSLWTNYNEQFF.

The table lists this clone with many counts. The chain employs TRBV14 and TRBJ2-3; 9 bases agree with TRBD2. Germline assignment: CDR1 SGHDN and CDR2 FVKESK. This CDR3 region has 16 residues. The V and J ends lost 0 bases and 4 bases, in that order; junction bases with no gene match: 5. In nucleotides, the CDR3 is TGTGCCAGCAGCCAAGAGCCGGGACTAGCCGCAGATACGCAGTATTTT. This translates into CASSQEPGLAADTQYF.

This clone qualifies as medium-sized (0.01 to 0.1%). V gene TRBV6-1 combines with J gene TRBJ1-3; D not resolved. The CDR3 is made up of 12 amino acids. Germline V gene data show CDR1 as MNHNS and CDR2 as SASEGT. V was cut by 3 bases and J by 8 bases, with 8 bases left in between. CDR3 sequence reads: CASSEGRDTIYF. The CDR3 nucleotides read TGTGCCAGCAGTGAGGGGAGAGACACCATATATTTT.

This clone is judged medium-sized (0.01 to 0.1%). One junction end disagrees with the germline gene, perhaps due to a read error. This chain links TRBV27 with TRBJ2-5, with TRBD2 identical over 7 bases. The CDR3 length is 15 residues. Germline V gives CDR1 MNHEY, CDR2 SMNVEV (reference sequence). CDR3 protein: CASRLWGGDQETQYF. The CDR3 DNA sequence: TGTGCCAGCAGATTATGGGGGGGGGACCAAGAGACCCAGTACTTC.

Ten or more counts support this clone. The chain combines TRBV4-1 with TRBJ2-1; perhaps TRBD1 as D (6 bases). There are 15 residues in the CDR3. CDR1 MGHRA and CDR2 YSYEKL come from the germline V gene. Trimming pared 6 bases from V and 1 base from J, leaving 13 bases between. The CDR3 nucleotides read TGCGCCAGCAGGGCCCCGGGACATTCCTACAATGAGCAGTTCTTC. It encodes CASRAPGHSYNEQFF.

This clone has a handful of counts. A much larger clonotype is one base distant, so this may be a read error. The rearrangement uses TRBV10-3 and TRBJ2-3, with 10 bases identical to TRBD2. The CDR3 covers 14 residues. The germline CDR1 and CDR2 sequences are ENHRY and SYGVKD. V lost 7 bases to trimming and J lost 3 bases; unmatched junction nucleotides: 4. CDR3 sequence reads: CAIIPAGGTDTQYF. Here the CDR3 DNA reads TGTGCCATCATACCAGCGGGGGGGACAGATACGCAGTATTTT.

This clone was picked up many times. J is TRBJ2-1 and V is TRBV5-4; no firm D call. This CDR3 is built from 12 residues. Germline lookup yields CDR1 SGHNT and CDR2 YYREEE (reference sequence). Trimming pared 4 bases from V and 9 bases from J, leaving 11 bases between. The CDR3 reads CASSAWFGEQFF. CDR3 nucleotides: TGTGCCAGCAGCGCGTGGTTCGGTGAGCAGTTCTTC.

This clone was seen at least ten times. This chain links TRBV11-1 with TRBJ2-6; the match to TRBD1 covers 9 bases. The V and J ends lost 5 bases and 1 base, in that order; junction bases with no gene match: 3. Germline V gene data show CDR1 as SGHAT and CDR2 as FQDESV (reference sequence). The CDR3 extends over 16 amino acids. CDR3 in DNA: TGTGCCAGCAGCGAGGACAGGGGATCTGGGGCCAACGTCCTGACTTTC. It specifies CASSEDRGSGANVLTF.

In this sample, this clone turned up many times. The genes are TRBV7-9 and TRBJ1-2, with D unclear. The V gene's germline CDR1 is SEHNR and CDR2 FQNEAQ (reference sequence). V dropped 2 bases and J dropped 7 bases, with 8 bases sitting between them. The CDR3 loop spans 12 amino acids. The CDR3 sequence is CASSLQSGGYTF. CDR3 sequence (DNA): TGTGCCAGCAGCTTACAGTCTGGTGGCTACACCTTC.

The chain links TRBV30 to TRBJ2-2; D is tentatively TRBD1 or TRBD2 (6 bases each). The CDR3 loop spans 16 amino acids. Looked up from germline, CDR1 is GTSNPN and CDR2 is SVGIG (reference sequence). V was shortened by 0 bases and J by 8 bases, with 19 bases between the two germline ends. The CDR3 is CAWSVWGSGASGELFF. Here the CDR3 DNA reads TGTGCCTGGAGTGTATGGGGCTCGGGGGCGTCGGGGGAGCTGTTTTTT.

This clone was seen ten or more times. The rearrangement joins TRBV10-3 to TRBJ1-1, with D perhaps matching TRBD1 (6 bases). CDR3 length: 15 residues. V lost 0 bases, J lost 6 bases, and 14 bases lay in between. Germline assignment: CDR1 ENHRY and CDR2 SYGVKD. As DNA, the CDR3 is TGTGCCATCAGTGAGTCGATCTCTCCAGGGGCTGAAGCTTTCTTT. Amino acids: CAISESISPGAEAFF.

This clone was observed many times. CDR3 DNA sequence: TGTGCCAGCAGCTACGAGGGCCAGGGCAAGACTGAAGCTTTCTTT. Translating gives CASSYEGQGKTEAFF. The V call is TRBV6-1, the J call TRBJ1-1, with a tentative D call TRBD1 (5 bases). CDR3 size: 15 residues. Germline CDR1 is MNHNS and CDR2 is SASEGT. The V gene lost 6 bases and the J gene lost 5 bases, with 19 bases spanning the gap.